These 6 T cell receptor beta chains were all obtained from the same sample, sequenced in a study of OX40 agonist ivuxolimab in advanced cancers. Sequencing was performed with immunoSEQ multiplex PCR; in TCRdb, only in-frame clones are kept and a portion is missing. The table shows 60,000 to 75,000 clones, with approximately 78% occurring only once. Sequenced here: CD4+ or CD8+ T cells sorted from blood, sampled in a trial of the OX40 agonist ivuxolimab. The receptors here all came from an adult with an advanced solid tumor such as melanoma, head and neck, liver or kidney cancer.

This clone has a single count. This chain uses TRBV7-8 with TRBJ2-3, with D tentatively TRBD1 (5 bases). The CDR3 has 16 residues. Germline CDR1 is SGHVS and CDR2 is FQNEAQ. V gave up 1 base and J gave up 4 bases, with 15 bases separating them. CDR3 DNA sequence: TGTGCCAGCAGCTTAGAAGGGGCAGGGCGGCCAGATACGCAGTATTTT. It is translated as CASSLEGAGRPDTQYF.

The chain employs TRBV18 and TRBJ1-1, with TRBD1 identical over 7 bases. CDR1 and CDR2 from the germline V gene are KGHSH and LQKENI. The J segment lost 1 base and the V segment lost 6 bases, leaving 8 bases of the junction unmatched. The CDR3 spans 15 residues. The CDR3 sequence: CASSPTGTANTEAFF. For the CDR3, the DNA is TGTGCCAGCTCGCCAACCGGGACAGCGAACACTGAAGCTTTCTTT.

CDR3 DNA: TGTGCCAGCAACGGGGAGAGCTCCTATAATTCACCCCTCCACTTT. Residues: CASNGESSYNSPLHF. The J gene is TRBJ1-6, the V gene TRBV2, with D unresolved. The length of the CDR3 is 15 residues. Germline V gene sequence: CDR1 SNHLY, CDR2 FYNNEI. Between the trimmed V and J ends, which lost 7 bases and 0 bases, there was a span of 10 bases.

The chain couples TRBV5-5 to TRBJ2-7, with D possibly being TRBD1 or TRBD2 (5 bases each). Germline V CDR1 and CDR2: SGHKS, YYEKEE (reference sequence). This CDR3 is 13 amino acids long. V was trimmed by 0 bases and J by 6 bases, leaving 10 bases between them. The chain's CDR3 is CASSLVQGVEQYF. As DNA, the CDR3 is TGTGCCAGCAGCTTGGTGCAGGGAGTCGAGCAGTACTTC. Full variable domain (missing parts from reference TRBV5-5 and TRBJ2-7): DAGVTQSPTHLIKTRGQQVTLRCSPISGHKSVSWYQQVLGQGPQFIFQYYEKEERGRGNFPDRFSARQFPNYSSELNVNALLLGDSALYLCASSLVQGVEQYFGPGTRLTVT.

CDR3 nucleotides: TGCGCCAGCAGCAGAACGAGGGGGTCGTCCTACGAGCAGTACTTC. It specifies CASSRTRGSSYEQYF. The chain joins TRBV5-1 to TRBJ2-7, with D possibly TRBD1 on 6 matching bases. This CDR3 contains 15 residues. Trimming removed 4 bases at V and 1 base at J, with 15 bases between. Germline CDR1 is SGHRS and CDR2 is YFSETQ. The whole variable domain, filled in from reference TRBV5-1 and TRBJ2-7, reads KAGVTQTPRYLIKTRGQQVTLSCSPISGHRSVSWYQQTPGQGLQFLFEYFSETQRNKGNFPGRFSGRQFSNSRSEMNVSTLELGDSALYLCASSRTRGSSYEQYFGPGTRLTVT.

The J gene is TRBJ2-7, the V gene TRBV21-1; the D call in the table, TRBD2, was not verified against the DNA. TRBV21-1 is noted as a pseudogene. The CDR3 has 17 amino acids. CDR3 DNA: TGTGCCAGGGGTGGGGGTAAGCGCGGGGTGAAGGGTGGCGAGCAGTACTTC. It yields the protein CARGGGKRGVKGGEQYF.